These T cell receptor beta chains were read from a single sample in a study of radiation and T cells in renal cell carcinoma. Some clones are missing from TCRdb's copy, which holds only in-frame ones; the method was immunoSEQ multiplex PCR. Among approximately 17,000 clones, roughly 50% were seen once, and the ten largest hold around 38%. Sample: tumor tissue, taken from a patient whose treatment included radiotherapy and nephrectomy. Receptor source: a woman aged 55-70 years with renal cell carcinoma. The CDR3 runs from the conserved cysteine through the conserved F or W. The D gene is left open where the match is weak. Size is stated for part of the rows, as once, few or many counts, or as a class when the clone is expanded.

>-|few|TRBV27|TRBJ2-2
CASSLRGRGTGELFF
TGTGCCAGCAGTTTACGGGGGAGAGGTACCGGGGAGCTGTTTTTT
>-|few|TRBV6-1|TRBJ1-1
CASILRDKNTEAFF
TGTGCCAGTATTCTCCGGGACAAGAACACTGAAGCTTTCTTT
>TRBD1|-|TRBV6-5|TRBJ2-7
CASSYSQGVYSYEQYF
TGTGCCAGCAGTTACTCACAGGGGGTCTACTCCTACGAGCAGTACTTC
>-|-|TRBV19|TRBJ2-7
CASSTGAGIEQYF
TGTGCCAGTAGTACCGGGGCAGGGATCGAGCAGTACTTC
>-|-|TRBV29-1|TRBJ1-2
CSVASSFNYGYTF
TGCAGCGTTGCCTCTTCTTTTAACTATGGCTACACCTTC
>-|many|TRBV4-3|TRBJ2-7
CASSQDEERASYEQYF
TGCGCCAGCAGCCAAGATGAGGAGCGGGCCTCCTACGAGCAGTACTTC
>-|few|TRBV7-3|TRBJ2-7
CASSLSPGEAYEQYF
TGTGCCAGCAGCTTATCTCCAGGGGAAGCCTACGAGCAGTACTTC
>-|-|TRBV23-1|TRBJ2-7
CASRPRDAAYEQYF
TGCGCCAGCAGACCCCGGGACGCTGCCTACGAGCAGTACTTC
>-|-|TRBV20-1|TRBJ1-2
CSARRVLGYTF
TGCAGTGCGAGAAGGGTGTTGGGCTACACCTTC
>-|-|TRBV28|TRBJ1-5
CASSFPRGGNQPQHF
TGTGCCAGCAGTTTCCCCAGGGGTGGCAATCAGCCCCAGCATTTT
>-|-|TRBV20-1|TRBJ2-5
CSARQGGTQYF
TGCAGTGCTCGGCAGGGAGGGACCCAGTACTTC
>-|-|TRBV7-8|TRBJ1-2
CASSSQAGQPYTF
TGTGCCAGCAGCTCGCAAGCCGGACAGCCCTACACCTTC
>-|-|TRBV7-3|TRBJ2-5
CASSPRVGGRETQYF
TGTGCCAGCAGCCCGAGGGTGGGGGGACGTGAGACCCAGTACTTC
>-|-|TRBV4-1|TRBJ1-6
CASSQDVGGATYNSPLHF
TGCGCCAGCAGCCAAGATGTCGGGGGGGCGACCTATAATTCACCCCTCCACTTT
>-|-|TRBV2|TRBJ2-3
CASRPGPSTDTQYF
TGTGCCAGCAGGCCGGGACCCAGCACAGATACGCAGTATTTT
>-|-|TRBV21-1|TRBJ1-1
CASSKDRSGNILNTEAFF
TGTGCCAGCAGCAAAGATCGGTCAGGGAATATTTTGAACACTGAAGCTTTCTTT
>TRBD2|-|TRBV18|TRBJ2-7
CASSPLGSGSSDEQYF
TGTGCCAGCTCACCACTTGGGAGCGGGAGCTCCGACGAGCAGTACTTC
>-|-|TRBV5-5|TRBJ2-7
CASSSTGMAASEQYF
TGTGCCAGCAGCTCAACTGGGATGGCAGCTTCCGAGCAGTACTTC
>-|-|TRBV7-9|TRBJ1-4
CASSPSTVEKLFF
TGTGCCAGCAGCCCTAGCACAGTTGAAAAACTGTTTTTT
>-|-|TRBV7-9|TRBJ2-5
CASSFPAVSQETQYF
TGTGCCAGCAGCTTCCCGGCGGTAAGCCAAGAGACCCAGTACTTC
>-|-|TRBV19|TRBJ2-7
CASGIQSSGPTSSYEQYF
TGTGCCAGTGGCATACAGAGTTCGGGACCGACGAGCTCCTACGAGCAGTACTTC
>TRBD1|few|TRBV6-1|TRBJ1-1
CASSEGQGIRLNTEAFF
TGTGCCAGCAGTGAAGGACAGGGAATACGACTGAACACTGAAGCTTTCTTT
>-|-|TRBV5-1|TRBJ2-3
CASALFPTETDTQYF
TGCGCCAGCGCTCTCTTCCCGACAGAAACAGATACGCAGTATTTT
>-|-|TRBV5-6|TRBJ2-2
CASSLKGALNTGELFF
TGTGCCAGCAGCTTGAAAGGGGCGTTGAACACCGGGGAGCTGTTTTTT
>-|medium-sized|TRBV4-2|TRBJ1-5
CASSRGSSRFNQPQHF
TGTGCCAGCAGCCGGGGGTCGAGCAGGTTCAATCAGCCCCAGCATTTT
>-|-|TRBV5-6|TRBJ2-3
CASSRPADTDTQYF
TGTGCCAGCAGCCGCCCCGCAGATACAGATACGCAGTATTTT
>-|few|TRBV6-1|TRBJ1-2
CASSERAYGYTF
TGTGCCAGCAGTGAGAGGGCCTATGGCTACACCTTC
>-|few|TRBV30|TRBJ1-4
CAWSARVVDEKLFF
TGTGCCTGGAGTGCGAGAGTAGTGGATGAAAAACTGTTTTTT
>-|-|TRBV2|TRBJ1-4
CASRPFSEKLFF
TGTGCCAGCAGACCCTTCAGCGAAAAACTGTTTTTT
>TRBD1|-|TRBV11-2|TRBJ2-5
CASSLDPRGETQYF
TGTGCCAGCAGCTTAGATCCCAGGGGGGAGACCCAGTACTTC
>-|-|TRBV6-5|TRBJ1-3
CASSYSTLAPGNTIYF
TGTGCCAGCAGTTACTCGACGCTGGCTCCCGGAAACACCATATATTTT
>-|-|TRBV7-2|TRBJ2-3
CASSFVSADTQYF
TGTGCCAGCAGCTTTGTGTCGGCAGATACGCAGTATTTT
>TRBD1|-|TRBV19|TRBJ1-4
CASSRPGTGVFVDPEKLFF
TGTGCCAGTAGCCGACCGGGGACAGGGGTCTTTGTTGATCCTGAAAAACTGTTTTTT
>TRBD2|few|TRBV6-6|TRBJ2-3
CASKTSGGSDTQYF
TGTGCCAGCAAAACTAGCGGGGGCTCAGATACGCAGTATTTT
>TRBD1|few|TRBV28|TRBJ1-1
CASSPSTGRTEAFF
TGTGCCAGCAGTCCCTCGACAGGGCGGACTGAAGCTTTCTTT
>-|-|TRBV11-2|TRBJ2-1
CASSSIGAGSYNEQFF
TGTGCCAGCAGCTCAATTGGTGCGGGTTCCTACAATGAGCAGTTCTTC